Listed here are 12 T cell receptor beta chains from one sample, sequenced in a study of blood T cell repertoires in COVID-19. Some clones are missing from TCRdb's copy, which holds only in-frame ones; the method was immunoSEQ multiplex PCR. Among about 50,000 clones listed, roughly 89% were seen once. Sequencing input: peripheral blood. The receptors derive from a woman aged 55-69 years with COVID-19, enrolled during active disease.

The chain couples TRBV14 to TRBJ1-2; D might be TRBD1 (6 bases). Germline CDR1 is SGHDN and CDR2 is FVKESK. There are 13 residues in the CDR3. Trimming stripped 0 bases from V and 8 bases from J, with 10 bases between. In DNA, the CDR3 is TGTGCCAGCAGCCAAGATCGGGGGGCCGGCTACACCTTC. Its protein product is CASSQDRGAGYTF.

This clone has just a few counts. The J gene is TRBJ1-5, the V gene TRBV7-9, with 7 bases identical to TRBD1. CDR1 is SEHNR and CDR2 is FQNEAQ in the germline V gene (reference sequence). Trimming removed 5 bases from V and 0 bases from J; junction bases left unmatched: 4. The CDR3 runs to 15 residues. CDR3 sequence reads: CASSLGQYSNQPQHF. The CDR3 DNA reads as TGTGCCAGCAGCCTGGGACAGTATAGCAATCAGCCCCAGCATTTT.

This clone was counted once. This sequence joins TRBV5-1 and TRBJ2-5; D is possibly TRBD1 (5 bases). Germline V lookup: CDR1 SGHRS, CDR2 YFSETQ. The CDR3 sequence is 15 residues long. V was shortened by 3 bases and J by 4 bases, with 16 bases between the two germline ends. In DNA form, the CDR3 reads TGCGCCAGCAGCTCGATGGGGCAGGACGGAGAGACCCAGTACTTC. Encoded protein: CASSSMGQDGETQYF.

The rearrangement joins TRBV5-5 to TRBJ1-2; the D gene is possibly TRBD1 (5 bases). CDR3 size: 15 residues. With 4 bases removed from V and 0 bases from J, the gap between germline ends came to 13 bases. The germline V gene has CDR1 SGHKS and CDR2 YYEKEE (reference sequence). CDR3 loop: CASSALLTANYGYTF. CDR3 DNA sequence: TGTGCCAGCAGCGCCCTCTTGACAGCTAACTATGGCTACACCTTC.

The rearrangement uses TRBV7-2 and TRBJ2-7; D might be TRBD1 (5 bases). The V end lost 3 bases, the J end lost 7 bases, and 13 bases lay between the germline ends. Germline-derived CDR1 and CDR2 are SGHTA and FQGNSA. This CDR3 has 13 amino acids. As DNA, the CDR3 is TGTGCCAGCAGCTTTCCAGGGTTTCAGGAGCAGTACTTC. It translates to CASSFPGFQEQYF. Full variable domain (missing parts from reference TRBV7-2 and TRBJ2-7): GAGVSQSPSNKVTEKGKDVELRCDPISGHTALYWYRQSLGQGLEFLIYFQGNSAPDKSGLPSDRFSAERTGGSVSTLTIQRTQQEDSAVYLCASSFPGFQEQYFGPGTRLTVT.

This chain uses TRBV18 with TRBJ1-1; 9 bases match TRBD1. V lost 3 bases to trimming and J lost 8 bases; unmatched junction nucleotides: 10. CDR1 and CDR2 from the germline V gene are KGHSH and LQKENI. The CDR3 extends over 15 amino acids. The CDR3: CASSPWTGVAGEAFF. In nucleotides, the CDR3 is TGTGCCAGCTCACCCTGGACAGGGGTCGCAGGAGAAGCTTTCTTT.

The chain has TRBV4-1 and TRBJ2-5; 8 nucleotides line up with TRBD2. Germline-derived CDR1 and CDR2 are MGHRA and YSYEKL. V was pared by 4 bases and J by 5 bases, with 6 bases of the junction left unmatched. This CDR3 is built from 14 residues. The chain's CDR3 is CASSLIGGEETQYF. CDR3 sequence (DNA): TGCGCCAGCAGCCTCATCGGGGGGGAGGAGACCCAGTACTTC.

The CDR3 loop is CASSLYRADTEAFF. For the CDR3, the DNA is TGTGCCAGCAGCTTATACAGGGCTGACACTGAAGCTTTCTTT. The rearrangement joins TRBV7-9 to TRBJ1-1, with D maybe TRBD1 (6 bases). Germline V lookup: CDR1 SEHNR, CDR2 FQNEAQ (reference sequence). CDR3 size: 14 residues. V was pared by 2 bases and J by 3 bases, with 10 bases between.

The DNA of the CDR3 is TGTGCCAGCAGCCCCCGGAACACCGGGGAGCTGTTTTTT. Translated: CASSPRNTGELFF. J is TRBJ2-2 and V is TRBV11-3; the D is unclear. This CDR3 has 13 residues. Trimming stripped 5 bases from V and 1 base from J, with 5 bases between. The V gene's germline CDR1 is SGHNT and CDR2 YENEEA.

This rearrangement joins TRBV5-6 to TRBJ2-5; 8 bases match TRBD2. V lost 5 bases and J lost 3; bases outside the gene matches: 9. Germline loops: CDR1 SGHDT, CDR2 YYEEEE. CDR3 length equals 15 residues. The CDR3 sequence is CASSPGTRVEETQYF. Here the CDR3 DNA reads TGTGCCAGCAGTCCAGGGACTAGAGTTGAAGAGACCCAGTACTTC.

This chain's CDR3 is CSVWTAQETQYF. The CDR3 DNA is TGCAGCGTCTGGACAGCCCAAGAGACCCAGTACTTC. The chain joins TRBV29-1 to TRBJ2-5; D is possibly TRBD1 (6 bases). CDR3 length: 12 amino acids. Between the trimmed V and J ends, which lost 6 bases and 1 base, there was a span of 9 bases. Germline assignment: CDR1 SQVTM and CDR2 ANQGSEA.

The chain combines TRBV2 with TRBJ1-1; weak D call: TRBD1 (6 bases). Per germline, CDR1 SNHLY and CDR2 FYNNEI. Trimming pared 6 bases from V and 2 bases from J, leaving 16 bases between. This CDR3 has 15 amino acids. The CDR3 spells CASRMIGQPNTEAFF. In DNA, the CDR3 is TGTGCCAGCAGGATGATCGGACAGCCCAACACTGAAGCTTTCTTT. The variable domain in full, completed from reference TRBV2 and TRBJ1-1, reads EPEVTQTPSHQVTQMGQEVILRCVPISNHLYFYWYRQILGQKVEFLVSFYNNEISEKSEIFDDQFSVERPDGSNFTLKIRSTKLEDSAMYFCASRMIGQPNTEAFFGQGTRLTVV.